What follows are 3 T cell receptor beta chains derived from one specimen sequenced in a study of spatial heterogeneity in lung cancer. Whole-study findings and limits: Higher tumor mutation counts went along with higher counts of expanded intratumoral alpha and beta TCRs.

One entry per CDR3 protein, called by TCRdb with MiXCR from the 5' RACE reads. The sample has some 6,900 distinct CDR3 sequences; over 12% are singletons. Antigen specificity for these receptors is unknown. Time point given: sample taken at primary tumor resection. The sequencing here drew on lung tumor tissue, taken at surgery. Every receptor here comes from a male donor with early-stage non-small cell lung cancer.

The chain recombines TRBV6-1 with TRBJ2-7; D unclear. Per the germline V gene, CDR1 is MNHNS and CDR2 is SASEGT. V was trimmed by 1 base and J by 6 bases, leaving 16 bases between them. This CDR3 comprises 15 residues. This chain's CDR3 is CASSEVPVQVIEQYF. The CDR3 nucleotides are TGTGCCAGCAGTGAAGTTCCGGTCCAAGTCATCGAGCAGTACTTC.

CDR3 bases: TGCAGCGTTGTGTGGAATACGCAGTATTTT. Translating gives CSVVWNTQYF. This chain links TRBV29-1 with TRBJ2-3; D gene uncertain. Germline loops: CDR1 SQVTM, CDR2 ANQGSEA. Trimming removed 4 bases at V and 7 bases at J, with 6 bases between. The CDR3 runs to 10 residues.

The sample holds many counts of this clonotype. V is TRBV20-1 and J is TRBJ2-5; D is undetermined. V lost 3 bases to trimming and J lost 2 bases, with 19 bases between them. The CDR3 covers 16 residues. The germline CDR1 and CDR2 sequences are DFQATT and SNEGSKA (reference sequence). The CDR3 nucleotides are TGCAGTGCTAGTCCCCATTATGCCACTATTCAAGAGACCCAGTACTTC. This encodes CSASPHYATIQETQYF.